This T cell receptor (beta chain) was recorded in a study of cytomegalovirus exposure and HLA in healthy donors. The CDR3 has 15 amino acids. Germline V gene data show CDR1 as SGHTA and CDR2 as FQGTGA. The ends were cut back, 5 bases at V and 0 bases at J, with 10 bases in the middle. TCRdb's table, derived via immunoSEQ multiplex PCR, lists solely in-frame clones and lacks some. The sample includes 150,000 to 200,000 clones, approximately 88% of them seen just once. The gene calls are TRBV7-3 and TRBJ2-2, with D hard to call. This TCR came from a man between 18 and 29 years old in good health and CMV-seropositive. The sequenced material came from PBMCs. For the CDR3, the DNA is TGTGCCAGCAGCCCCACTGCCGCGAACACCGGGGAGCTGTTTTTT. As protein: CASSPTAANTGELFF.